These 8 T cell receptor beta chains were sequenced from one sample in a study of blood T cell repertoires in COVID-19. Data came from immunoSEQ multiplex PCR; TCRdb stores just in-frame clones and leaves some out. This table holds fewer than 300,000 clones, roughly nine tenths found once. Material for sequencing was peripheral blood. The receptor source for this set is a man aged 55 to 70 who had recovered from COVID-19.

This clone has more than one count but fewer than ten. The V gene is TRBV5-4, the J gene TRBJ1-1, with TRBD1 as a possible D gene (5 bases). The ends were cut back, 0 bases at V and 1 base at J, with 7 bases in the middle. CDR1 and CDR2 from the germline V gene are SGHNT and YYREEE (reference sequence). This CDR3 comprises 14 residues. CDR3 nucleotides: TGTGCCAGCAGCTTGGGGACACAGAACACTGAAGCTTTCTTT. Its translation: CASSLGTQNTEAFF.

Here the CDR3 DNA reads TGTGCCAGCAGCGTAGCGCTAGCGGGGGGGCAAGAGACCCAGTACTTC. Protein product: CASSVALAGGQETQYF. This chain uses TRBV9 with TRBJ2-5; 12 bases line up with TRBD2. CDR3 size: 16 residues. Germline V gene lookup returns CDR1 SGDLS and CDR2 YYNGEE. Trimming removed 0 bases from V and 2 bases from J; junction bases left unmatched: 2.

The genes are TRBV29-1 and TRBJ2-5; 7 nucleotides match TRBD1. CDR3 size: 12 residues. V trimming: 4 bases; J trimming: 4 bases; junction bases outside the gene matches: 3. Germline V gene sequence: CDR1 SQVTM, CDR2 ANQGSEA. For the CDR3, the DNA is TGCAGCGTTGGGGGGACAGCAGAGACCCAGTACTTC. This sequence encodes CSVGGTAETQYF.

V is TRBV13 and J is TRBJ2-5; TRBD2 might be the D (5 bases). Deletions cut 2 bases from V and 7 bases from J, with 11 bases between. CDR3 length equals 13 residues. Looked up from germline, CDR1 is PRHDT and CDR2 is FYEKMQ (reference sequence). CDR3 DNA sequence: TGTGCCAGCAGCTTATACGGGGTGGGGACCCAGTACTTC. Translated: CASSLYGVGTQYF.

V gene TRBV5-1 combines with J gene TRBJ2-5; 7 bases map to TRBD1. The CDR3 covers 14 residues. The V and J ends lost 4 bases and 4 bases, in that order; junction bases with no gene match: 7. Germline CDR1 reads SGHRS; CDR2 reads YFSETQ. The CDR3 loop reads CASSAEQGRETQYF. CDR3 sequence (DNA): TGCGCCAGCAGCGCGGAACAGGGGAGAGAGACCCAGTACTTC.

The gene calls are TRBV7-2 and TRBJ1-5; TRBD1 aligns across 7 bases. Trimming removed 3 bases from V and 4 bases from J; junction bases left unmatched: 6. CDR3 size: 15 residues. CDR1 is SGHTA and CDR2 is FQGNSA in the germline V gene. CDR3 loop: CASSFGQGVNQPQHF. CDR3 in DNA: TGTGCCAGCAGCTTTGGCCAGGGGGTTAATCAGCCCCAGCATTTT.

The chain uses TRBV5-5 and TRBJ2-5, with 13 bases matching TRBD2. Germline V gene sequence: CDR1 SGHKS, CDR2 YYEKEE (reference sequence). With 7 bases clipped from V and 5 bases from J, the junction kept 5 bases outside the gene matches. CDR3 length: 14 residues. This CDR3 is CASGWTSGGETQYF. CDR3 coding DNA: TGTGCCAGCGGATGGACTAGCGGGGGTGAGACCCAGTACTTC.

V usage is TRBV11-2 and J usage is TRBJ2-7, with a tentative D call TRBD1 (5 bases). In germline, CDR1 is SGHAT, CDR2 FQNNGV. CDR3 length: 14 residues. V lost 4 bases and J 5 bases, leaving 15 bases between the germline ends. CDR3 loop: CASSSILGVNEQYF. CDR3 bases: TGTGCCAGCAGCTCGATATTAGGGGTAAACGAGCAGTACTTC.